The next 15 T cell receptor beta chains were all read from a single sample in a study of T cell changes during pregnancy in multiple sclerosis. Produced via immunoSEQ multiplex PCR; TCRdb's table is partial and in-frame only. In the table there are 75,000 to 95,000 clones, under 95% of which are singletons. The sample in question was peripheral blood, obtained before pregnancy. Receptor source: a female donor with multiple sclerosis, enrolled in a pregnancy study.

This chain uses TRBV19 with TRBJ2-1, with 9 bases lining up with TRBD1. Germline V CDR1 and CDR2: LNHDA, SQIVND (reference sequence). The CDR3 spans 19 residues. V was pared by 1 base and J by 3 bases, with 13 bases of the junction left unmatched. CDR3 sequence: CASSIGPGQGAFGYNEQFF. The CDR3, as DNA: TGTGCCAGTAGTATAGGTCCGGGACAGGGTGCCTTCGGCTACAATGAGCAGTTCTTC.

V usage is TRBV29-1 and J usage is TRBJ1-1; TRBD1 might be the D (6 bases). V dropped 6 bases and J dropped 5 bases, with 19 bases sitting between them. The CDR3 has 14 residues. Germline assignment: CDR1 SQVTM and CDR2 ANQGSEA. The CDR3 is CSVEAQGSQTEAFF. In nucleotides, the CDR3 is TGCAGCGTAGAGGCGCAGGGGTCGCAAACTGAAGCTTTCTTT.

This chain connects TRBV11-1 to TRBJ2-7; 8 bases match TRBD1. V dropped 7 bases and J dropped 3; count of bases not matched to a gene: 8. The germline V gene has CDR1 SGHAT and CDR2 FQDESV (reference sequence). The CDR3 has 14 residues. In nucleotides, the CDR3 is TGTGCCAGCACCAGGACAGGGATCAACTACGAGCAGTACTTC. This sequence encodes CASTRTGINYEQYF.

The chain carries TRBV9 and TRBJ1-2; 7 bases are shared with TRBD1. The trim removed 3 bases at V and 7 bases at J, leaving 15 bases unmatched. The CDR3 runs 16 residues. Looked up from germline, CDR1 is SGDLS and CDR2 is YYNGEE. In nucleotides, the CDR3 is TGTGCCAGCAGCGGGGACAGTCCTTTAGCTGCGGGTGGCTACACCTTC. This codes for CASSGDSPLAAGGYTF.

The rearrangement uses TRBV19 and TRBJ1-3, with D unresolved. The CDR3 consists of 17 residues. Germline CDR1 LNHDA, CDR2 SQIVND (reference sequence). The germline V and J ends were trimmed by 2 bases and 0 bases, with 14 bases remaining between them. CDR3 in amino acids: CASSIPGGWDSGNTIYF. In DNA form, the CDR3 reads TGTGCCAGTAGTATACCCGGAGGCTGGGACTCTGGAAACACCATATATTTT.

V and J are TRBV12-5 and TRBJ1-2, with a tentative D call TRBD1 (5 bases). The CDR3 contains 13 residues. The germline V gene encodes CDR1 LGHNT and CDR2 FRNRAP. Trimming removed 10 bases from V and 7 bases from J, with 19 bases in between. CDR3: CANIGRVTGGYTF. CDR3 coding DNA: TGTGCTAATATAGGGAGGGTAACAGGTGGCTACACCTTC.

The rearrangement links TRBV7-9 to TRBJ2-2; possibly TRBD1 for D (5 bases). CDR3 size: 15 residues. Trimming took 1 base from V and 4 from J, leaving 10 bases between them. Looked up from germline, CDR1 is SEHNR and CDR2 is FQNEAQ (reference sequence). CDR3 nucleotides: TGTGCCAGCAGCTTAGTAACAGGCACCACCGGGGAGCTGTTTTTT. Residues: CASSLVTGTTGELFF. Combining the CDR3 with reference TRBV7-9 and TRBJ2-2 gives the whole variable domain DTGVSQNPRHKITKRGQNVTFRCDPISEHNRLYWYRQTLGQGPEFLTYFQNEAQLEKSRLLSDRFSAERPKGSFSTLEIQRTEQGDSAMYLCASSLVTGTTGELFFGEGSRLTVL.

Comment on this clone: A much bigger clone sits one base away, suggesting this may be a read error. Other DNA sequences in the same sample also yield this CDR3. The chain combines TRBV13 with TRBJ2-7, with a weak D call TRBD2 (6 bases). This CDR3 is 16 amino acids long. The germline CDR1 and CDR2 sequences are PRHDT and FYEKMQ (reference sequence). Trimming left V 1 base short and J 0 bases short, with 13 bases between. The CDR3 protein is CASSLVAGPSSYEQYF. As DNA, the CDR3 is TGTGCCAGCAGCTTAGTTGCGGGACCTAGCTCCTACGAGCAGTACTTC.

The chain uses TRBV5-6 and TRBJ1-1; 10 nucleotides match TRBD1. CDR1 and CDR2 (germline): SGHDT, YYEEEE. V dropped 3 bases and J dropped 0; count of bases not matched to a gene: 5. The CDR3 consists of 16 residues. The CDR3 coding sequence is TGTGCCAGCAGCTCGGGGACAGGGGCCATGAACACTGAAGCTTTCTTT. Translation gives CASSSGTGAMNTEAFF.

The chain carries TRBV5-1 and TRBJ2-2, with D possibly TRBD2 on 5 matching bases. With 5 bases removed from V and 5 bases from J, the gap between germline ends came to 16 bases. This CDR3 contains 15 residues. Looked up from germline, CDR1 is SGHRS and CDR2 is YFSETQ. This chain's CDR3 is CASSEGLTGTGELFF. The CDR3 coding sequence is TGCGCCAGCAGTGAGGGATTAACGGGGACCGGGGAGCTGTTTTTT. The full variable domain, rest sourced from reference TRBV5-1 and TRBJ2-2, is KAGVTQTPRYLIKTRGQQVTLSCSPISGHRSVSWYQQTPGQGLQFLFEYFSETQRNKGNFPGRFSGRQFSNSRSEMNVSTLELGDSALYLCASSEGLTGTGELFFGEGSRLTVL.

The V gene is TRBV14, the J gene TRBJ1-1, with unresolved D. CDR1 is SGHDN, CDR2 FVKESK, per germline. The ends were cut back, 0 bases at V and 1 base at J, with 6 bases in the middle. This CDR3 has 14 residues. CDR3 sequence reads: CASSQEVRNTEAFF. In nucleotides, the CDR3 is TGTGCCAGCAGCCAAGAAGTGAGGAACACTGAAGCTTTCTTT.

This chain joins TRBV2 and TRBJ2-2; perhaps TRBD1 as D (5 bases). V lost 10 bases, J lost 1 base, and 10 bases lay in between. The CDR3 runs 13 residues. The germline gives CDR1 SNHLY, CDR2 FYNNEI. CDR3 nucleotides: TGTGCCATCCGAAGGGGGAACACCGGGGAGCTGTTTTTT. Its translation: CAIRRGNTGELFF.

This sequence joins TRBV30 and TRBJ1-1; D gene unclear. V lost 8 bases and J 5 bases, leaving 15 bases between the germline ends. This CDR3 comprises 12 residues. Germline CDR1 reads GTSNPN; CDR2 reads SVGIG (reference sequence). This CDR3 is CAAETGWTEAFF. The CDR3 DNA reads TGTGCCGCGGAAACGGGGTGGACTGAAGCTTTCTTT.

The chain is built from TRBV19 and TRBJ1-1; unclear D gene. The CDR3 runs to 14 residues. Germline CDR1 and CDR2: LNHDA and SQIVND (reference sequence). V shed 2 bases and J shed 6 bases, with 13 bases lying between them. CDR3 protein: CASSITTRGPEAFF. The CDR3 bases are TGTGCCAGTAGTATAACTACTCGCGGTCCTGAAGCTTTCTTT.

This chain links TRBV5-5 with TRBJ2-2; TRBD2 is a possible D gene (6 bases). The CDR3 has 18 amino acids. V lost 1 base to trimming and J lost 6 bases, with 22 bases between them. Germline V gene data show CDR1 as SGHKS and CDR2 as YYEKEE (reference sequence). CDR3 bases: TGTGCCAGCAGCTTGACCGGGACTCAGGGCGTCTGGGCCGGGGAGCTGTTTTTT. Its protein is CASSLTGTQGVWAGELFF. Looking up the rest from reference TRBV5-5 and TRBJ2-2 gives the full variable domain: DAGVTQSPTHLIKTRGQQVTLRCSPISGHKSVSWYQQVLGQGPQFIFQYYEKEERGRGNFPDRFSARQFPNYSSELNVNALLLGDSALYLCASSLTGTQGVWAGELFFGEGSRLTVL.